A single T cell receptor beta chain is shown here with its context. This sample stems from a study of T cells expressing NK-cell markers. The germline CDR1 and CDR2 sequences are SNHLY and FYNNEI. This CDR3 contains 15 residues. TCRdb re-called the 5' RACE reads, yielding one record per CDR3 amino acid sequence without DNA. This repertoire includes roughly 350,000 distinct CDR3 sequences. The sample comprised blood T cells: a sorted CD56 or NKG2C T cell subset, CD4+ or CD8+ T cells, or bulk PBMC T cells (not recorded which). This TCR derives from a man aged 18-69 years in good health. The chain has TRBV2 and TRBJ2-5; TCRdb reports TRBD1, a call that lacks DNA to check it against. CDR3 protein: CASSGRQTLQETQYF.